This TCR beta chain was sequenced during a study of T cell clones after liver transplantation (dated by TCRdb to between 2018 and 2021). About the full investigation: The samples were obtained from ITN030ST, a randomized trial that attempted immunosuppression withdrawal within 2 years after liver transplantation. Donor-reactive T cell clones were identified using TCRbeta sequencing after a pre-transplant mixed lymphocyte reaction and were then followed in post-transplant blood. Third party-reactive TCRbeta sequences from pre-transplant MLRs were also identified as an antigen-independent comparator for donor-reactive sequences. Three of the eight recipients were HCV-positive; the others were transplanted for non-autoimmune, non-viral indications. Until randomization at 12-24 months post-transplant, subjects were given standard immunosuppression, with no induction therapy. To count as tolerant, a recipient had to stay completely off immunosuppression for at least one year without liver enzymes climbing beyond twice the upper limit of normal. Of the 8 liver transplant recipients making up the studied cohort, 3 were classified as tolerant and 5 as non-tolerant.

Study-wide conclusions, independent of this receptor: Donor-reactive sequences declined more than third party-reactive ones, suggesting partial antigen-specific deletion unrelated to withdrawal success. Conclusions were preliminary, limited by small, heterogeneous patient numbers and non-standardized post-transplant time points. When repertoire turnover was accounted for, significantly reduced detection of donor-reactive sequences was found in 7 of 8 subjects for CD4 and in 8 of 8 subjects for CD8. In most of the 8 subjects, regardless of tolerance or HCV status, circulating donor-reactive CD4 TCRbeta sequences dropped significantly post-transplant. Low numbers of available donor cells limited the measurable donor-reactive repertoire in two subjects. Without allograft tissue specimens, donor-reactive T cells may have migrated into the graft rather than being deleted.

V is pruned by 5 bases and J by 0 bases, leaving 7 bases of the junction without a gene match. The CDR3, from cysteine to phenylalanine, totals 16 residues. CDR3 DNA only is kept here, 48 bases in frame from base 1. Taken from the germline V gene (reference sequence), the CDR1 and CDR2 loops are SGHNT and YYREEE. About this clone itself: Its antigen is unknown. Base quality data are lacking; no much larger clone is found one base away.

Frozen genomic DNA underwent high-throughput TCRbeta CDR3 sequencing by immunoSEQ, including PCR amplification, mapping, bias correction and internal controls. Regarding the original processing steps: Only productive rearrangements were retained, with each unique TCRbeta sequence defined by its CDR3 nucleotide sequence together with its V and J gene. For classification of a sequence as donor-reactive, at least 5-fold expansion in CFSE-low cells relative to unstimulated pre-transplant cells and a frequency of at least 0.01% were required. Per-subject minimum frequency thresholds, based on the lowest-template unstimulated sample, ensured at least 90% detection power. Jensen-Shannon divergence between the top 1000 TCRbeta sequences post-transplant and pre-transplant was used to measure repertoire turnover. Two-sided Fisher's exact tests were used to test for changes in how often donor-reactive sequences were detected. TCRdb took over this immuneACCESS table, retaining in-frame rearrangements with V and J assigned. Such tables are incomplete; in checked studies, under half of the missing clones stem from an unresolved V gene, and the remainder is unexplained. V, J and clone size reflect that table, while D and trimming were determined from the DNA. This sample lists 5,000 or so clones; about 40% were detected once. Around an eighth of the sample belongs to the ten largest clones.

Alloreactive TCRbeta sequences were defined by sequencing of proliferating CFSE-low cells from the MLR. In the CFSE-MLRs, pre-transplant recipient cells were stimulated with donor PBMCs, splenocytes or lymph node cells, or with third-party PBMCs. All 8 studied subjects were randomized to withdrawal of immunosuppression. The Qiagen DNeasy Blood and Tissue Kit was used for isolation of genomic DNA. Sequenced material: CD4+ T cells from cultured PBMCs. The rearrangement combines TRBV5-4 with TRBJ2-1; 8 central nucleotides agree with TRBD2. The clonotype comes from a human patient who received a liver transplant. Following a transplant, some T lymphocytes may have been derived from the graft donor. The CDR3 loop reads CASSRAGAPSYNEQFF. The DNA sequence follows: TGTGCCAGCAGTAGAGCGGGAGCCCCCTCCTACAATGAGCAGTTCTTC.